Presented here are 4 T cell receptor beta chains from one specimen sequenced in a study of cytomegalovirus exposure and HLA in healthy donors. PCR was performed using 60 Vbeta and 13 Jbeta primers. Profiled with immunoSEQ multiplex PCR; TCRdb holds only in-frame clones, not every one. The sample comprises approximately 130,000 clones, approximately 80% of which are singletons, and 2.7% rests with the top ten. The sequenced sample consisted of PBMCs. The receptor set was obtained from a boy between 2 and 10 years old in good health and CMV-seronegative.

The rearrangement links TRBV7-9 to TRBJ2-1, with 9 nucleotides matching TRBD2. The CDR3 is 13 amino acids. The J segment lost 9 bases and the V segment lost 3 bases, leaving 3 bases of the junction unmatched. Looked up from germline, CDR1 is SEHNR and CDR2 is FQNEAQ (reference sequence). This chain's CDR3 is CASSLGGGAEQFF. Written as DNA, the CDR3 is TGTGCCAGCAGCTTGGGCGGGGGGGCTGAGCAGTTCTTC. Full variable domain (rest looked up from reference TRBV7-9 and TRBJ2-1): DTGVSQNPRHKITKRGQNVTFRCDPISEHNRLYWYRQTLGQGPEFLTYFQNEAQLEKSRLLSDRFSAERPKGSFSTLEIQRTEQGDSAMYLCASSLGGGAEQFFGPGTRLTVL.

This clone occurred once. This chain connects TRBV19 to TRBJ2-1, with TRBD1 as a possible D gene (6 bases). Trimming cost V 7 bases and J 0 bases, with 10 bases left between them. The length of the CDR3 is 14 residues. CDR1 is LNHDA, CDR2 SQIVND, per germline (reference sequence). CDR3 in DNA: TGTGCCAGTACCCCGGACAGCTCCTACAATGAGCAGTTCTTC. It translates to CASTPDSSYNEQFF.

This chain links TRBV6-1 with TRBJ1-2, with 7 bases matching TRBD1. This CDR3 contains 13 residues. Unmatched junction bases numbered 6, after V lost 6 bases and J lost 5 bases. From germline, CDR1 is MNHNS and CDR2 SASEGT. The CDR3, as DNA: TGTGCCAGCAGCCGGGACAGTGAGTATGGCTACACCTTC. It is translated as CASSRDSEYGYTF.

This clone was picked up one time. V and J are TRBV4-3 and TRBJ2-1; D possibly corresponds to TRBD1 (5 bases). The CDR3 is 17 residues long. CDR1 LGHNA and CDR2 YSLEER come from the germline V gene. Trimming removed 4 bases from V and 7 bases from J, with 23 bases in between. This CDR3 is CASSPQTRRQSMNEQFF. In DNA, the CDR3 is TGCGCCAGCAGCCCCCAGACGCGGCGACAGTCTATGAATGAGCAGTTCTTC.